The entry that follows covers one TCR beta chain sequence. The sample originates from a study of early T cells in non-severe SARS-CoV-2 infection. Study at large: Sequencing of bulk RNA from unsorted whole blood was done, without chain pairing.

The V and J ends lost 9 bases and 10 bases, in that order; junction bases with no gene match: 9. Germline CDR1 is SGHNT and CDR2 is YYREEE (reference sequence). The CDR3 covers 13 residues. Molecules of cDNA were individually given unique molecular identifiers that were attached to them. TCRdb reprocessed the 5' RACE reads with MiXCR, giving one entry per CDR3 protein. The sample holds around 21,000 distinct CDR3 sequences, less than 7.5% seen once. This sequence was found in an adult who was a healthcare worker with PCR-confirmed SARS-CoV-2 infection or an uninfected control (not recorded which). Sequences were derived from whole blood, sampled at baseline. The chain is built from TRBV5-4 and TRBJ2-1; TRBD2 matches at 11 bases. CDR3 protein: CATSLIAGGEQFF. For the CDR3, the DNA is TGTGCCACCTCGCTAATAGCGGGGGGGGAGCAGTTCTTC.